Here is one TCR beta chain with its context. The sample originates from a study of cytomegalovirus exposure and HLA in healthy donors. The PCR had 60 Vbeta and 13 Jbeta primers. Clones were sequenced by immunoSEQ multiplex PCR, and TCRdb holds only the in-frame ones, with some missing. The table has roughly 70,000 clones, over 70% seen once. CDR3 length equals 15 residues. V was cut by 4 bases and J by 7 bases, with 15 bases left in between. Germline V gene lookup returns CDR1 SGHRS and CDR2 YFSETQ. Whereas donors were nominally healthy upon sampling, unrecorded immune exposures were probable. This chain links TRBV5-1 with TRBJ1-6; a weak D match, TRBD1 (6 bases). Material for sequencing was PBMCs. The TCR was taken from a human donor in good health. The CDR3 DNA is TGCGCCAGCAGCGCGGTGGGACAAAGAAATTCACCCCTCCACTTT. It specifies CASSAVGQRNSPLHF. The variable domain in full, completed from reference TRBV5-1 and TRBJ1-6, reads KAGVTQTPRYLIKTRGQQVTLSCSPISGHRSVSWYQQTPGQGLQFLFEYFSETQRNKGNFPGRFSGRQFSNSRSEMNVSTLELGDSALYLCASSAVGQRNSPLHFGNGTRLTVT.